The next 15 T cell receptor beta chains were all read from a single sample in a study of blood T cell repertoires in COVID-19. Clones were sequenced by immunoSEQ multiplex PCR, and TCRdb holds only the in-frame ones, with some missing. The data show 210,000 or so clones, approximately 91% seen once. The source material was peripheral blood. The receptors come from a man aged 40-49 years with acute or convalescent COVID-19.

This clone was recorded only once. This chain connects TRBV30 to TRBJ2-3, with 7 bases that match TRBD2. CDR3 size: 15 residues. Unmatched junction bases numbered 3, after V lost 0 bases and J lost 0 bases. CDR1 and CDR2 (germline): GTSNPN, SVGIG (reference sequence). The CDR3 DNA follows: TGTGCCTGGAGTGTACGGGGGGATAGCACAGATACGCAGTATTTT. Its translation: CAWSVRGDSTDTQYF.

This clone was recorded once. V gene TRBV11-1 combines with J gene TRBJ2-1; 9 positions agree with TRBD2. V lost 6 bases and J lost 4; bases outside the gene matches: 1. This CDR3 spans 13 amino acids. Germline CDR1 reads SGHAT; CDR2 reads FQDESV (reference sequence). The CDR3 spells CASSLAGYNEQFF. CDR3 nucleotide sequence: TGTGCCAGCAGTCTAGCGGGGTACAATGAGCAGTTCTTC.

Note on this clone: One junction end disagrees with the germline gene, perhaps due to a read error. J is TRBJ2-5 and V is TRBV7-7, with 13 bases aligning to TRBD2. The V gene's germline CDR1 is SSHAT and CDR2 FNYEAQ (reference sequence). The CDR3 is 15 amino acids. The CDR3 nucleotides read TGTGCTAGCAGCTGGGGACTAGCGGGGTCGGAGACCCAGTACTTC. Protein product: CASSWGLAGSETQYF.

This clone was picked up one time. The V call is TRBV7-2, the J call TRBJ2-1, with 9 positions matching TRBD2. Per germline, CDR1 SGHTA and CDR2 FQGNSA. The J segment lost 3 bases and the V segment lost 1 base, leaving 7 bases of the junction unmatched. The CDR3 extends over 17 amino acids. DNA of the CDR3: TGTGCCAGCAGCTTAGTTCTTACTAGCGGGCGCTACAATGAGCAGTTCTTC. Translation: CASSLVLTSGRYNEQFF.

The chain employs TRBV11-3 and TRBJ1-2, with unresolved D. The germline V gene has CDR1 SGHNT and CDR2 YENEEA. The V end lost 1 base, the J end lost 1 base, and 13 bases lay between the germline ends. The CDR3 has 16 amino acids. The CDR3 protein is CASSLVGFDLNYGYTF. Here the CDR3 DNA reads TGTGCCAGCAGCTTAGTCGGGTTCGACCTTAACTATGGCTACACCTTC.

The chain carries TRBV5-4 and TRBJ1-4; 11 bases align to TRBD1. The trim removed 4 bases at V and 7 bases at J, leaving 6 bases unmatched. CDR3 size: 15 residues. Germline CDR1 SGHNT, CDR2 YYREEE (reference sequence). In nucleotides, the CDR3 is TGTGCCAGCAGCACCCGGACAGGGGGCGGTGAAAAACTGTTTTTT. This codes for CASSTRTGGGEKLFF.

The V gene is TRBV10-1, the J gene TRBJ2-7, with D tentatively TRBD2 (5 bases). The CDR3 sequence is 15 residues long. V was pared by 1 base and J by 5 bases, with 15 bases between. Germline V gives CDR1 WNHNN, CDR2 SYGVQD (reference sequence). This CDR3 reads CASSELSGNPHEQYF. The CDR3 bases are TGCGCCAGCAGTGAGTTGTCGGGGAACCCCCACGAGCAGTACTTC.

V and J are TRBV24-1 and TRBJ1-3; TRBD1 aligns across 8 bases. V lost 3 bases and J lost 1; bases outside the gene matches: 4. CDR1 and CDR2 from the germline V gene are KGHDR and SFDVKD. This CDR3 comprises 16 residues. The chain's CDR3 is CATSDPRTGSGNTIYF. The CDR3 DNA sequence: TGTGCCACCAGTGATCCGCGGACAGGGTCTGGAAACACCATATATTTT.

V and J are TRBV2 and TRBJ2-3; no clear D gene. There are 11 residues in the CDR3. Trimming stripped 2 bases from V and 9 bases from J, with 6 bases between. Germline V lookup: CDR1 SNHLY, CDR2 FYNNEI. CDR3: CASSEHPTQYF. The CDR3 nucleotides read TGTGCCAGCAGTGAACATCCAACGCAGTATTTT.

There are a few counts of this clone. The gene calls are TRBV24-1 and TRBJ2-3; D may be TRBD1 (6 bases). V gave up 4 bases and J gave up 0 bases, with 16 bases separating them. Germline CDR1 and CDR2: KGHDR and SFDVKD. The CDR3 contains 17 residues. DNA of the CDR3: TGTGCCACCAGTGACTTGAACTTCAGGGGAAGCACAGATACGCAGTATTTT. Its protein is CATSDLNFRGSTDTQYF.

The chain recombines TRBV11-2 with TRBJ2-5; 9 bases fit TRBD2. CDR3 length: 15 residues. CDR1 is SGHAT and CDR2 is FQNNGV in the germline V gene. V trimming: 1 base; J trimming: 9 bases; junction bases outside the gene matches: 9. The CDR3 bases are TGTGCCAGCAGCTTAGTTGGCGGGGGGGCCCGGGCCCAGTACTTC. It encodes CASSLVGGGARAQYF.

V usage is TRBV28 and J usage is TRBJ1-2; no clear D. This CDR3 has 15 residues. Trimming removed 3 bases at V and 1 base at J, with 12 bases between. Germline V gives CDR1 MDHEN, CDR2 SYDVKM. CDR3 sequence (DNA): TGTGCCAGCAGTTTGTCGCCGGGAAGTAACTATGGCTACACCTTC. Translated, it gives CASSLSPGSNYGYTF.

The chain employs TRBV10-2 and TRBJ2-7; TRBD1 agrees at 7 bases. The CDR3 sequence is 15 residues long. Germline V CDR1 and CDR2: WSHSY, SAAADI. J lost 6 bases, V lost 2 bases, and 10 bases had no gene match. The CDR3 DNA follows: TGCGCCAGCAGTGAGGCCTCAGGGGGTGGGGGCGAGCAGTACTTC. Protein sequence: CASSEASGGGGEQYF.

J is TRBJ2-3 and V is TRBV4-2; tentative D call: TRBD1 (6 bases). Deletions cut 0 bases from V and 0 bases from J, with 19 bases between. The CDR3 extends over 19 amino acids. Per germline, CDR1 LGHNA and CDR2 YNFKEQ. The DNA of the CDR3 is TGTGCCAGCAGCCAAGACCAGGACCCAGGGGTACTTAGCACAGATACGCAGTATTTT. This sequence encodes CASSQDQDPGVLSTDTQYF.

J is TRBJ2-1 and V is TRBV11-3; D is possibly TRBD2 (5 bases). Trimming took off 5 bases at V and 5 bases at J, with 13 bases between the two ends. The germline V gene has CDR1 SGHNT and CDR2 YENEEA. The CDR3 spans 14 residues. CDR3 sequence (DNA): TGTGCCAGCAGCGCTAGCCCAGCTCACAATGAGCAGTTCTTC. Translated: CASSASPAHNEQFF.